This is a list of T cell receptor beta chains from one sample in a study of shared clonotypes between healthy human individuals. Some clones are missing from TCRdb's copy, which holds only in-frame ones; the method was immunoSEQ multiplex PCR. The sample has 300,000 to 400,000 clones; around 79% are singletons. Source material: memory CD4+ T cells sorted from blood. The receptors here all came from a man under 40 in good health. The CDR3 runs from the conserved cysteine through the conserved F or W. A D gene is named only where the DNA matches it firmly. A row's size may be missing; if present it is once, few, many or a size class.

v_call	clone_size	j_call	d_call	cdr3_nt	cdr3_aa
TRBV5-1	-	TRBJ2-7	-	TGCGCCAGCAGCTTGAAGGGCTACGAGCAGTACTTC	CASSLKGYEQYF
TRBV6-5	-	TRBJ2-7	-	TGTGCCAGCAGTTACTCGCGGTTCCAGCAGATCTACGAGCAGTACTTC	CASSYSRFQQIYEQYF
TRBV28	few	TRBJ1-1	TRBD1	TGTGCCAGCAGTCCGGCAGGGGGCACTGAAGCTTTCTTT	CASSPAGGTEAFF
TRBV5-1	-	TRBJ2-1	-	TGCGCCAGCAGCAGAGAGCGGTACAATGAGCAGTTCTTC	CASSRERYNEQFF
TRBV27	-	TRBJ2-7	-	TGTGCCAGCAGTCCCTACCGCGGACAGTTCCCTGTCTCCGAGCAGTACTTC	CASSPYRGQFPVSEQYF
TRBV10-3	-	TRBJ1-5	TRBD1	TGTGCCATCAGTGACGGGGACAGGGGGTCCCGGCCCCAGCATTTT	CAISDGDRGSRPQHF
TRBV27	-	TRBJ2-5	-	TGTGCCAGCAGTCCCCGTATGTGGCAAGAGACCCAGTACTTC	CASSPRMWQETQYF
TRBV11-2	-	TRBJ2-1	-	TGTGCCAGCAGCTTAGATAGCGCGGGGGAGCAGTTCTTC	CASSLDSAGEQFF
TRBV19	many	TRBJ1-2	TRBD1	TGTGCCAGTAGTACCGGGACAGGATCGAATGCTGGCTACACCTTC	CASSTGTGSNAGYTF
TRBV19	-	TRBJ1-2	TRBD1	TGTGCCAGTAGTGTCCAGGGGGACGCTGGCTACACCTTC	CASSVQGDAGYTF
TRBV6-4	-	TRBJ1-4	-	TGTGCCAGCAGTGACTCGCGGGCAGGTAATGAAAAACTGTTTTTT	CASSDSRAGNEKLFF
TRBV6-5	-	TRBJ1-4	TRBD1	TGTGCCAGCAGCCCCGACAGGGGTGGCAAACTGTTTTTT	CASSPDRGGKLFF
TRBV2	-	TRBJ2-1	-	TGTGCCAGCAGTGAGATACGGGGCCAAACCTACAATGAGCAGTTCTTC	CASSEIRGQTYNEQFF
TRBV5-8	-	TRBJ1-2	-	TGTGCCAGCGACCCTGGACGGCTATATGGCTACACCTTC	CASDPGRLYGYTF
TRBV19	-	TRBJ2-2	TRBD1	TGTGCCAGTAGTATGGCCGGGACAGGGGACACGAACACCGGGGAGCTGTTTTTT	CASSMAGTGDTNTGELFF
TRBV5-1	-	TRBJ2-5	TRBD2	TGCGCCAGCAGGGACGGACTAGCGGGGCGGGGACGAGAGACCCAGTACTTC	CASRDGLAGRGRETQYF
TRBV5-6	-	TRBJ1-2	-	TGTGCCAGCAGCTTCGGCACTAGGGACTATGGCTACACCTTC	CASSFGTRDYGYTF
TRBV7-3	-	TRBJ2-3	-	TGTGCCAGCAGCCAGAGAGCTCAAGATACGCAGTATTTT	CASSQRAQDTQYF
TRBV19	-	TRBJ2-4	-	TGTGCCAGTAGTATCGGTGGCCAGGGGAGGCACTTC	CASSIGGQGRHF
TRBV10-3	-	TRBJ2-2	-	TGTGCCATCAGTGACCCCCGGGGGCCCGGGGAGCTGTTTTTT	CAISDPRGPGELFF
TRBV11-3	-	TRBJ2-1	TRBD2	TGTGCCAGCAGCTTAGGCGGGAGGAGGGGTGAGCAGTTCTTC	CASSLGGRRGEQFF